The source of this TCR beta chain is a study of PD-1 blockade in classical Hodgkin lymphoma. Findings and caveats of the study: At C4D1, TCR diversity had climbed significantly for CD4+ cells, though not for CD8+ cells.

This clone was observed once. What it recognizes is unknown. V trimming: 0 bases; J trimming: 8 bases; junction bases outside the gene matches: 10. The CDR3 is made up of 15 amino acids. CDR1 is GTSNPN and CDR2 is SVGIG in the germline V gene (reference sequence). Stated time point: cycle 4 day 1 (C4D1), after five to seven weeks of nivolumab. With no exception, relapse followed autologous stem cell transplantation in all patients, and brentuximab vedotin exposure varied. This table comes from immunoSEQ multiplex PCR, and its TCRdb copy is limited to in-frame clones, with some not included. The sample consists of roughly 100,000 clones, 90% to 95% of them appearing once.

This TCR came from a human donor with classical Hodgkin lymphoma. The chain employs TRBV30 and TRBJ2-7; 10 bases align to TRBD2. Material: peripheral blood mononuclear cells (PBMCs), obtained before the fourth cycle of nivolumab. CDR3 loop: CAWSVTASGRNQQYF. CDR3 nucleotide sequence: TGTGCCTGGAGTGTCACCGCTAGCGGGAGAAACCAGCAGTACTTC.